The clone carrying this TCR beta chain was counted many times. One entry per CDR3 protein results from TCRdb running MiXCR on the 5' RACE reads. The sample holds tens of thousands of distinct CDR3 sequences, about 7.7% seen once. This record belongs to a study of spatial heterogeneity in lung cancer. V dropped 4 bases and J dropped 7; count of bases not matched to a gene: 7. The germline V gene has CDR1 SNHLY and CDR2 FYNNEI. This CDR3 comprises 16 residues. The sample's time point: sample taken at primary tumor resection. The donor population consisted of approximately 79 patients with untreated, early-stage non-small cell lung cancer.

The clonotype was recovered from a female donor with early-stage non-small cell lung cancer. This rearrangement joins TRBV2 to TRBJ2-1; 13 bases match TRBD2. Sequencing was performed on PBMCs, taken at surgery. The CDR3 spells CASSAIGTSGANEQFF. CDR3 sequence (DNA): TGTGCCAGCAGTGCAATTGGGACTAGCGGGGCGAATGAGCAGTTCTTC.